Following are 27 T cell receptor beta chains from one sample sequenced in a study of CD8 T cells in ankylosing spondylitis. Using its own MiXCR run on the 5' RACE reads, TCRdb lists one record per CDR3 protein. This sample yields some 290,000 distinct CDR3 sequences, of which approximately 20% are seen a single time; about 8% belongs to the top ten. The sequencing input was blood, either unsorted or a sorted T cell fraction (not recorded which). The receptors shown here come from a male donor with ankylosing spondylitis or in good health (not recorded which).

CDR3 amino acids: CASSEGGVSTDTQYF. CDR3 sequence (DNA): TGTGCCAGCAGTGAAGGAGGGGTTAGCACAGATACGCAGTATTTT. The V gene is TRBV6-4, the J gene TRBJ2-3; TRBD2 is a possible D gene (6 bases). The germline V gene encodes CDR1 MRHNA and CDR2 SNTAGT. This CDR3 has 15 residues. With 3 bases removed from V and 0 bases from J, the gap between germline ends came to 10 bases.

The sample holds a few counts of this clonotype. J is TRBJ1-6 and V is TRBV7-8; unclear D gene. The CDR3 sequence is 15 residues long. Germline V gene lookup returns CDR1 SGHVS and CDR2 FQNEAQ. The V end was cut by 1 base, the J end by 7 bases, with 11 bases between. CDR3 in amino acids: CASSLVGPGNSPLHF. The CDR3 DNA follows: TGTGCCAGCAGCTTAGTTGGGCCTGGAAATTCACCCCTCCACTTT.

This clonotype was picked up a small number of times. J is TRBJ2-7 and V is TRBV10-3; D ambiguous. Germline V gene lookup returns CDR1 ENHRY and CDR2 SYGVKD. V shed 2 bases and J shed 2 bases, with 10 bases lying between them. There are 14 residues in the CDR3. The CDR3 spells CAISELAKPYEQYV. CDR3 bases: TGTGCCATCAGTGAGCTTGCTAAACCCTACGAGCAGTACGTC.

This clonotype was counted a few times. This chain joins TRBV6-5 and TRBJ2-7; 14 bases are shared with TRBD2. This CDR3 spans 18 amino acids. Trimming at V came to 2 bases and at J to 0 bases, leaving 6 bases not matched to a gene. CDR1 is MNHEY and CDR2 is SVGAGI in the germline V gene. CDR3 residues: CASSYQGLAGGFSYEQYV. The CDR3 DNA sequence: TGTGCCAGCAGTTACCAAGGACTAGCGGGAGGATTCTCCTACGAGCAGTACGTC.

The rearrangement uses TRBV5-1 and TRBJ1-1; 7 bases map to TRBD1. The CDR3 has 14 residues. From germline, CDR1 is SGHRS and CDR2 YFSETQ. Trimming at V came to 2 bases and at J to 1 base, leaving 2 bases not matched to a gene. CDR3 loop: CASSFGTANTEAFF. The CDR3 DNA is TGCGCCAGCAGCTTCGGGACAGCGAACACTGAAGCTTTCTTT. Looking up the rest from reference TRBV5-1 and TRBJ1-1 gives the full variable domain: KAGVTQTPRYLIKTRGQQVTLSCSPISGHRSVSWYQQTPGQGLQFLFEYFSETQRNKGNFPGRFSGRQFSNSRSEMNVSTLELGDSALYLCASSFGTANTEAFFGQGTRLTVV.

The chain joins TRBV20-1 to TRBJ2-7, with TRBD2 matching over 10 bases. Per germline, CDR1 DFQATT and CDR2 SNEGSKA (reference sequence). V was pared by 3 bases and J by 5 bases, with 7 bases of the junction left unmatched. This CDR3 is 14 amino acids long. The CDR3 here is CSASPSGGANEQYV. For the CDR3, the DNA is TGCAGTGCTAGTCCCAGCGGGGGGGCAAACGAGCAGTACGTC.

The chain employs TRBV5-1 and TRBJ2-1; 11 bases agree with TRBD2. Looked up from germline, CDR1 is SGHRS and CDR2 is YFSETQ. Losses at the gene ends were 2 bases for V and 4 bases for J; bases not matched to a gene: 5. This CDR3 region has 16 residues. CDR3 DNA: TGCGCCAGCAGCTTTCTAGCGGGAGGTCAATACAATGAGCAGTTCTTC. This gives the protein CASSFLAGGQYNEQFF.

This clonotype has more than one count but fewer than ten. The chain is built from TRBV6-1 and TRBJ1-3, with D perhaps matching TRBD1 (5 bases). The CDR3 extends over 14 amino acids. The germline V and J ends were trimmed by 1 base and 4 bases, with 8 bases remaining between them. CDR1 and CDR2 (germline): MNHNS, SASEGT. The chain's CDR3 is CASSEGGNGNTIYF. The CDR3 nucleotides read TGTGCCAGCAGTGAAGGGGGGAACGGAAACACCATATATTTT.

This clonotype was seen at least ten times. The CDR3: CSARPKRGYGELFF. The CDR3 nucleotides read TGCAGTGCTAGACCTAAACGTGGATACGGGGAGCTGTTTTTT. The V call is TRBV20-1, the J call TRBJ2-2; D unclear. Trimming took off 2 bases at V and 7 bases at J, with 14 bases between the two ends. The CDR3 totals 14 residues. Germline V CDR1 and CDR2: DFQATT, SNEGSKA (reference sequence).

This clonotype was observed a handful of times. The chain recombines TRBV6-5 with TRBJ1-1; no definite D call. CDR3 size: 14 residues. The germline V gene encodes CDR1 MNHEY and CDR2 SVGAGI. Deletions cut 2 bases from V and 4 bases from J, with 11 bases between. The CDR3 protein is CASSYEGGGTEAFF. The CDR3, as DNA: TGTGCCAGCAGTTACGAGGGAGGTGGCACTGAAGCTTTCTTT.

V and J are TRBV20-1 and TRBJ2-1, with TRBD2 matching over 9 bases. The CDR3 covers 14 residues. Germline V lookup: CDR1 DFQATT, CDR2 SNEGSKA (reference sequence). The CDR3 DNA sequence: TGCAGGGGCGGAATTAGCGGGAGTCCCAATGAGCAGTTCTTC. Protein sequence: CRGGISGSPNEQFF.

This CDR3 is CSAKRGVGEQFF. Here the CDR3 DNA reads TGCAGTGCTAAACGGGGAGTTGGAGAGCAGTTCTTC. The rearrangement links TRBV20-1 to TRBJ2-1, with TRBD2 as a possible D gene (5 bases). Germline CDR1 is DFQATT and CDR2 is SNEGSKA (reference sequence). Trimming took off 4 bases at V and 10 bases at J, with 14 bases between the two ends. The CDR3 extends over 12 amino acids.

The J gene is TRBJ1-5, the V gene TRBV7-2; D is ambiguous. The CDR3 length is 16 residues. V lost 1 base and J lost 0, with 10 bases in between. CDR1 is SGHTA, CDR2 FQGNSA, per germline. CDR3 residues: CASSLVDPFSNQPQHF. Here the CDR3 DNA reads TGTGCCAGCAGCTTAGTCGACCCATTTAGCAATCAGCCCCAGCATTTT.

The V gene is TRBV24-1, the J gene TRBJ1-4; D not resolved. Germline V CDR1 and CDR2: KGHDR, SFDVKD. V lost 3 bases and J lost 0, with 10 bases in between. This CDR3 region has 16 residues. CDR3 sequence reads: CATSDPDPATNEKLFF. The CDR3 bases are TGTGCCACCAGTGATCCAGACCCTGCAACTAATGAAAAACTGTTTTTT.

This clonotype was recorded at least ten times. The V gene is TRBV12-3 or TRBV12-4, the J gene TRBJ1-6, with TRBD1 identical over 9 bases. The CDR3 runs 13 residues. Trimming took 8 bases from V and 9 from J; bases not matched to a gene: 5. CDR3 sequence reads: CASSRDRVSPLHF. Written as DNA, the CDR3 is TGTGCCAGCTCCCGGGACAGGGTTTCACCCCTCCACTTT.

This clonotype was seen a handful of times. V and J are TRBV20-1 and TRBJ2-3, with D unresolved. The CDR3 consists of 11 residues. Trimming removed 5 bases from V and 6 bases from J, with 9 bases in between. The germline CDR1 and CDR2 sequences are DFQATT and SNEGSKA (reference sequence). CDR3 sequence: CSAQFTDTQYF. The CDR3 bases are TGCAGTGCTCAATTTACGGATACGCAGTATTTT.

The CDR3 here is CASSPTTLAGRDTQYF. In nucleotides, the CDR3 is TGTGCCAGCTCACCGACGACCCTAGCGGGGAGAGATACGCAGTATTTT. The chain uses TRBV18 and TRBJ2-3; TRBD2 matches 9 bases. The germline CDR1 and CDR2 sequences are KGHSH and LQKENI. V trimming: 3 bases; J trimming: 5 bases; junction bases outside the gene matches: 9. CDR3 length: 16 residues.

This chain joins TRBV20-1 and TRBJ2-2, with 8 bases lining up with TRBD1. The V segment lost 3 bases and the J segment 1 base; nucleotides outside the gene matches: 1. The CDR3 sequence is 14 residues long. Per the germline V gene, CDR1 is DFQATT and CDR2 is SNEGSKA (reference sequence). Written as DNA, the CDR3 is TGCAGTGCTAGCGGACAGGGGAACACCGGGGAGCTGTTTTTT. It specifies CSASGQGNTGELFF.

The chain uses TRBV5-1 and TRBJ2-3; no firm D call. CDR3 size: 14 residues. Germline CDR1 is SGHRS and CDR2 is YFSETQ. Deletions cut 1 base from V and 4 bases from J, with 10 bases between. In nucleotides, the CDR3 is TGCGCCAGCAGCTTGATAGCCGCACCAGATACGCAGTATTTT. Translation gives CASSLIAAPDTQYF.

The chain combines TRBV3-1 with TRBJ1-2; D perhaps matches TRBD1 (6 bases). Germline loops: CDR1 LGHDT, CDR2 YNNKEL (reference sequence). The CDR3 sequence is 13 residues long. Trimming stripped 4 bases from V and 7 bases from J, with 13 bases between. The CDR3 loop is CASSPRGAGGYTF. The DNA of the CDR3 is TGTGCCAGCAGCCCGCGGGGGGCAGGTGGCTACACCTTC.

This clonotype was counted only a few times. This sequence joins TRBV7-8 and TRBJ2-1; D is uncertain. The CDR3 totals 13 residues. Germline CDR1 reads SGHVS; CDR2 reads FQNEAQ. V lost 5 bases and J lost 5, with 10 bases in between. The CDR3 DNA reads as TGTGCCAGCAGCCGTCGACGGCACAATGAGCAGTTCTTC. Translating gives CASSRRRHNEQFF.

This clonotype was seen many times. The chain recombines TRBV25-1 with TRBJ2-7, with 9 positions matching TRBD1. Germline CDR1 is MGHDK and CDR2 is SYGVNS. This CDR3 is built from 14 residues. Trimming removed 4 bases from V and 0 bases from J; junction bases left unmatched: 1. The DNA for the CDR3 is TGTGCCAGCAGTGGGACAGGGGACTCCTACGAGCAGTACGTC. Translated: CASSGTGDSYEQYV.

The chain couples TRBV28 to TRBJ2-7; weak D call: TRBD2 (6 bases). The CDR3 covers 13 residues. V lost 5 bases, J lost 4 bases, and 12 bases lay in between. CDR1 is MDHEN, CDR2 SYDVKM, per germline. Here the CDR3 reads CASSIVGGYEQYV. CDR3 nucleotide sequence: TGTGCCAGCAGTATAGTCGGGGGTTACGAGCAGTACGTC.

This clonotype was seen at least ten times. V gene TRBV9 combines with J gene TRBJ2-3; no clear D gene. The CDR3 covers 12 residues. V lost 4 bases and J lost 6, with 9 bases in between. Germline V lookup: CDR1 SGDLS, CDR2 YYNGEE. The CDR3 is CASSPSRDTQYF. CDR3 bases: TGTGCCAGCAGCCCCTCTAGGGATACGCAGTATTTT.

The sample holds one count of this clonotype. A much larger clone sits a single nucleotide away, making a read error possible. The rearrangement joins TRBV5-6 to TRBJ1-5; a possible D gene is TRBD1 (5 bases). The CDR3 is 12 residues long. Looked up from germline, CDR1 is SGHDT and CDR2 is YYEEEE. The CDR3 bases are TGTGCCAGCAGCTTGGGGACACAGCTCCAGCATTTT. Its protein is CASSLGTQLQHF. The complete variable domain, with remaining parts taken from reference TRBV5-6 and TRBJ1-5, reads DAGVTQSPTHLIKTRGQQVTLRCSPKSGHDTVSWYQQALGQGPQFIFQYYEEEERQRGNFPDRFSGHQFPNYSSELNVNALLLGDSALYLCASSLGTQLQHFGDGTRLSIL.

In its sample, this clonotype was seen many times. V gene TRBV29-1 combines with J gene TRBJ2-1; the D gene is possibly TRBD2 (6 bases). Trimming took 7 bases from V and 7 from J, leaving 11 bases between them. CDR1 and CDR2 from the germline V gene are SQVTM and ANQGSEA. This CDR3 contains 11 residues. DNA of the CDR3: TGCAGCGGCGGGATAGTAAATGAGCAGTTCTTC. Protein product: CSGGIVNEQFF.

This clonotype was detected a few times. V and J are TRBV5-1 and TRBJ2-5, with D tentatively TRBD1 (6 bases). Trimming took off 3 bases at V and 0 bases at J, with 12 bases between the two ends. CDR3 size: 15 residues. CDR1 is SGHRS and CDR2 is YFSETQ in the germline V gene. The CDR3 DNA is TGCGCCAGCAGCTCACAGGGCCGGTACCAAGAGACCCAGTACTTC. Translation gives CASSSQGRYQETQYF. The full variable domain, rest sourced from reference TRBV5-1 and TRBJ2-5, is KAGVTQTPRYLIKTRGQQVTLSCSPISGHRSVSWYQQTPGQGLQFLFEYFSETQRNKGNFPGRFSGRQFSNSRSEMNVSTLELGDSALYLCASSSQGRYQETQYFGPGTRLLVL.